One sample yielded the 29 T cell receptor beta chains listed below, sequenced in a study of blood T cell repertoires in COVID-19. The data were produced by immunoSEQ multiplex PCR, yet TCRdb's version contains in-frame clones alone and is incomplete. This sample has under 300,000 clones, with over 70% found just once. Sequenced sample: peripheral blood. All receptors come from an elderly man with acute or convalescent COVID-19.

The J gene is TRBJ1-5, the V gene TRBV6-5, with TRBD1 identical over 7 bases. The CDR3 contains 15 residues. Looked up from germline, CDR1 is MNHEY and CDR2 is SVGAGI. V lost 0 bases and J lost 6; bases outside the gene matches: 5. CDR3 amino acids: CASSYSGGAGQPQHF. Written as DNA, the CDR3 is TGTGCCAGCAGTTACTCAGGGGGCGCAGGTCAGCCCCAGCATTTT.

This chain joins TRBV5-1 and TRBJ2-1, with 7 bases that match TRBD2. The CDR3 consists of 14 residues. J was trimmed by 7 bases and V by 0 bases; bases with no gene match: 4. The germline V gene encodes CDR1 SGHRS and CDR2 YFSETQ. The DNA for the CDR3 is TGCGCCAGCAGCTTGGAAGCGGGAAGGAATGAGCAGTTCTTC. This gives the protein CASSLEAGRNEQFF. Drawing the rest from reference TRBV5-1 and TRBJ2-1, the complete variable domain is KAGVTQTPRYLIKTRGQQVTLSCSPISGHRSVSWYQQTPGQGLQFLFEYFSETQRNKGNFPGRFSGRQFSNSRSEMNVSTLELGDSALYLCASSLEAGRNEQFFGPGTRLTVL.

The V call is TRBV6-5, the J call TRBJ2-5; D perhaps matches TRBD1 (5 bases). The germline V gene encodes CDR1 MNHEY and CDR2 SVGAGI. The CDR3 consists of 14 residues. The V end was cut by 7 bases, the J end by 3 bases, with 15 bases between. The CDR3 sequence: CASTTETVEETQYF. The CDR3 DNA sequence: TGTGCCAGCACCACAGAGACAGTGGAAGAGACCCAGTACTTC.

The chain employs TRBV5-4 and TRBJ1-1, with 7 bases matching TRBD1. The CDR3 contains 14 residues. Trimming removed 0 bases from V and 6 bases from J; junction bases left unmatched: 5. Per germline, CDR1 SGHNT and CDR2 YYREEE (reference sequence). CDR3 sequence reads: CASSLVRQGAEAFF. The CDR3 DNA follows: TGTGCCAGCAGCTTGGTACGGCAGGGGGCTGAAGCTTTCTTT.

The chain recombines TRBV27 with TRBJ2-1; 9 nucleotides align to TRBD1. The CDR3 loop spans 14 amino acids. J was trimmed by 7 bases and V by 3 bases; bases with no gene match: 4. The germline gives CDR1 MNHEY, CDR2 SMNVEV (reference sequence). The CDR3 loop reads CASSLGTGSNEQFF. The CDR3 DNA reads as TGTGCCAGCAGTTTGGGGACAGGGTCGAATGAGCAGTTCTTC.

The gene calls are TRBV18 and TRBJ2-7; D uncertain. CDR1 is KGHSH and CDR2 is LQKENI in the germline V gene. The CDR3 runs 14 residues. V shed 4 bases and J shed 1 base, with 11 bases lying between them. The CDR3 reads CASSRAPRSYEQYF. CDR3 sequence (DNA): TGTGCCAGCTCACGGGCGCCACGATCCTACGAGCAGTACTTC.

The rearrangement joins TRBV7-2 to TRBJ2-7, with 7 positions matching TRBD1. V dropped 5 bases and J dropped 4; count of bases not matched to a gene: 5. The germline V gene has CDR1 SGHTA and CDR2 FQGNSA. The CDR3 sequence is 13 residues long. The CDR3 spells CASSPTGFYEQYF. The CDR3, as DNA: TGTGCCAGCAGCCCGACAGGGTTTTACGAGCAGTACTTC. The full variable domain, rest sourced from reference TRBV7-2 and TRBJ2-7, is GAGVSQSPSNKVTEKGKDVELRCDPISGHTALYWYRQSLGQGLEFLIYFQGNSAPDKSGLPSDRFSAERTGGSVSTLTIQRTQQEDSAVYLCASSPTGFYEQYFGPGTRLTVT.

The chain employs TRBV5-1 and TRBJ2-1; 7 bases are a match to TRBD1. The CDR3 consists of 16 residues. Trimming cost V 4 bases and J 0 bases; bases outside gene matches: 7. CDR1 and CDR2 (germline): SGHRS, YFSETQ. Here the CDR3 DNA reads TGCGCCAGCAGCCCGGGACAGCGTAGCTCCTACAATGAGCAGTTCTTC. Translated, it gives CASSPGQRSSYNEQFF.

CDR3 loop: CASSRGLALINEQFF. In nucleotides, the CDR3 is TGTGCCAGCAGCAGAGGACTAGCCCTTATCAATGAGCAGTTCTTC. The chain recombines TRBV7-9 with TRBJ2-1, with TRBD2 matching over 8 bases. With V trimmed by 5 bases and J by 6 bases, 9 bases remained unmatched. Germline V CDR1 and CDR2: SEHNR, FQNEAQ (reference sequence). There are 15 residues in the CDR3.

The chain is built from TRBV28 and TRBJ2-3; D call uncertain. Germline V gene data show CDR1 as MDHEN and CDR2 as SYDVKM. The V and J ends lost 8 bases and 1 base respectively, with 10 bases between them. CDR3 length equals 13 residues. The CDR3 nucleotides are TGTGCCAGCGCCCGATGGCGCACAGATACGCAGTATTTT. It is translated as CASARWRTDTQYF.

This chain connects TRBV3-1 (or the pseudogene TRBV3-2) to TRBJ2-3; 12 positions agree with TRBD2. The CDR3 length is 16 residues. Germline V gene sequence: CDR1 LGHDT, CDR2 YNNKEL (reference sequence). Unmatched junction bases numbered 6, after V lost 2 bases and J lost 6 bases. CDR3 sequence: CASSQWLAGGGDTQYF. The CDR3, as DNA: TGTGCCAGCAGCCAATGGCTAGCGGGAGGGGGGGATACGCAGTATTTT.

The gene calls are TRBV9 and TRBJ1-4, with D possibly matching TRBD1 (6 bases). V was trimmed by 4 bases and J by 10 bases, leaving 20 bases between them. The CDR3 has 15 residues. Germline CDR1 and CDR2: SGDLS and YYNGEE. The DNA for the CDR3 is TGTGCCAGCAGCCCTAGGGGGGGGTGGGATGCAAAACTGTTTTTT. Translated: CASSPRGGWDAKLFF.

The table lists this clone with a count of one. The chain combines TRBV5-6 with TRBJ2-3; the D is unclear. The CDR3 runs to 15 residues. The V gene lost 0 bases and the J gene lost 0 bases, with 8 bases spanning the gap. Per the germline V gene, CDR1 is SGHDT and CDR2 is YYEEEE. CDR3 nucleotides: TGTGCCAGCAGCTTGGGGCAGAAGAGCACAGATACGCAGTATTTT. Protein sequence: CASSLGQKSTDTQYF.

This clone came up once. The CDR3 loop is CASSVQGGNTEAFF. DNA for the CDR3: TGTGCCAGCAGCGTCCAGGGGGGCAACACTGAAGCTTTCTTT. The chain joins TRBV9 to TRBJ1-1; 7 bases fit TRBD1. Losses at the gene ends were 2 bases for V and 2 bases for J; bases not matched to a gene: 3. This CDR3 spans 14 amino acids. The germline CDR1 and CDR2 sequences are SGDLS and YYNGEE. The entire variable domain, with the rest obtained from reference TRBV9 and TRBJ1-1, is as follows: DSGVTQTPKHLITATGQRVTLRCSPRSGDLSVYWYQQSLDQGLQFLIQYYNGEERAKGNILERFSAQQFPDLHSELNLSSLELGDSALYFCASSVQGGNTEAFFGQGTRLTVV.

This clone was recorded a few times. The CDR3 DNA reads as TGTGCCAGCAGCTCGTGGACAGGAAAGGGAGATACGCAGTATTTT. Translation gives CASSSWTGKGDTQYF. The V call is TRBV11-2, the J call TRBJ2-3; TRBD1 matches at 7 bases. The V segment lost 4 bases and the J segment 5 bases; nucleotides outside the gene matches: 9. Germline V gives CDR1 SGHAT, CDR2 FQNNGV. The CDR3 loop spans 15 amino acids.

The CDR3 nucleotides read TGTGCCAGCAGCCCGAGCGGGAGTCAATACGAGCAGTACTTC. It encodes CASSPSGSQYEQYF. The rearrangement uses TRBV3-1 (or the pseudogene TRBV3-2) and TRBJ2-7; 8 bases map to TRBD2. CDR3 length equals 14 residues. Germline-derived CDR1 and CDR2 are LGHDT and YNNKEL (reference sequence). Trimming at V came to 4 bases and at J to 4 bases, leaving 6 bases not matched to a gene.

The V gene is TRBV6-5, the J gene TRBJ2-6, with a weak D call TRBD1 (5 bases). Germline CDR1 reads MNHEY; CDR2 reads SVGAGI. The CDR3 spans 14 residues. V lost 3 bases, J lost 10 bases, and 13 bases lay in between. Here the CDR3 DNA reads TGTGCCAGCAGTTATCTGACAGAAGGGAACGTCCTGACTTTC. Its translation is CASSYLTEGNVLTF.

The CDR3 is CASSLDYLETQYF. The CDR3 region has the DNA TGTGCCAGCAGCTTGGACTATTTGGAGACCCAGTACTTC. The chain is built from TRBV7-9 and TRBJ2-5, with D maybe TRBD2 (6 bases). The V and J ends lost 3 bases and 5 bases respectively, with 10 bases between them. Germline assignment: CDR1 SEHNR and CDR2 FQNEAQ (reference sequence). The CDR3 is 13 residues long.

This clone is a singleton in its sample. This sequence joins TRBV18 and TRBJ2-1, with D maybe TRBD2 (5 bases). Trimming left V 5 bases short and J 5 bases short, with 13 bases between. The CDR3 covers 14 residues. Germline V gives CDR1 KGHSH, CDR2 LQKENI. The CDR3, as DNA: TGTGCCAGCTCAACCCTCCAGAGGGACAATGAGCAGTTCTTC. Amino acids: CASSTLQRDNEQFF.

The genes are TRBV7-8 and TRBJ2-3; TRBD2 aligns across 9 bases. The CDR3 runs 17 residues. CDR1 is SGHVS, CDR2 FQNEAQ, per germline. V lost 6 bases and J lost 1; bases outside the gene matches: 11. CDR3 sequence: CASSLRAGGGGTDTQYF. CDR3 DNA: TGTGCCAGCAGTCTAAGGGCGGGAGGGGGAGGCACAGATACGCAGTATTTT.

This clone appeared once. CDR3 bases: TGTGCCAGCAGTGAAGCGTTTCTTCAGGGCCAGGGAGGCTACACCTTC. Its protein product is CASSEAFLQGQGGYTF. V usage is TRBV6-1 and J usage is TRBJ1-2, with D perhaps TRBD1 (5 bases). Between the trimmed V and J ends, which lost 0 bases and 8 bases, there was a span of 19 bases. CDR1 and CDR2 (germline): MNHNS, SASEGT. The CDR3 has 16 amino acids.

This chain joins TRBV28 and TRBJ2-1; 9 bases fit TRBD1. Germline assignment: CDR1 MDHEN and CDR2 SYDVKM. The CDR3 runs to 14 residues. J lost 4 bases, V lost 6 bases, and 4 bases had no gene match. This CDR3 is CASRDRGGYNEQFF. The CDR3 coding sequence is TGTGCCAGCAGGGACAGGGGTGGGTACAATGAGCAGTTCTTC.

This clone was seen only once. This chain uses TRBV3-1 (or the pseudogene TRBV3-2) with TRBJ2-6, with 10 nucleotides matching TRBD1. Germline V gene sequence: CDR1 LGHDT, CDR2 YNNKEL (reference sequence). The CDR3 totals 17 residues. Unmatched junction bases numbered 0, after V lost 1 base and J lost 0 bases. The DNA for the CDR3 is TGTGCCAGCAGCCAAGGGACAGGGGGCTCTGGGGCCAACGTCCTGACTTTC. This translates into CASSQGTGGSGANVLTF.

The chain carries TRBV2 and TRBJ2-1; D is undetermined. CDR1 and CDR2 from the germline V gene are SNHLY and FYNNEI. The length of the CDR3 is 12 residues. The germline V and J ends were trimmed by 6 bases and 7 bases, with 10 bases remaining between them. CDR3 protein: CASRQPWNEQFF. The CDR3 DNA is TGTGCCAGCAGACAACCATGGAATGAGCAGTTCTTC.

V gene TRBV15 combines with J gene TRBJ1-2; 7 nucleotides match TRBD1. Looked up from germline, CDR1 is LNHNV and CDR2 is YYDKDF (reference sequence). This CDR3 comprises 14 residues. Trimming at V came to 7 bases and at J to 3 bases, leaving 8 bases not matched to a gene. CDR3 region: CATTADRIDYGYTF. In DNA, the CDR3 is TGTGCCACCACCGCGGACAGGATTGACTATGGCTACACCTTC.

The V call is TRBV3-1 (or the pseudogene TRBV3-2), the J call TRBJ1-3; TRBD1 matches at 8 bases. Germline V lookup: CDR1 LGHDT, CDR2 YNNKEL (reference sequence). This CDR3 is 13 amino acids long. Trimming removed 4 bases from V and 7 bases from J; junction bases left unmatched: 3. The chain's CDR3 is CASSPGQANTIYF. The CDR3 DNA reads as TGTGCCAGCAGCCCGGGACAGGCGAACACCATATATTTT.

The chain recombines TRBV11-3 with TRBJ1-1, with TRBD1 matching 7 bases. The germline gives CDR1 SGHNT, CDR2 YENEEA. This CDR3 is 15 amino acids long. The junction had 3 bases not matched to a gene; V was cut back by 0 bases and J by 2 bases. CDR3 sequence (DNA): TGTGCCAGCAGCTTAGATGGACAGGTTAACACTGAAGCTTTCTTT. Protein: CASSLDGQVNTEAFF.

This rearrangement joins TRBV5-1 to TRBJ1-2; 7 positions agree with TRBD1. Per germline, CDR1 SGHRS and CDR2 YFSETQ. The CDR3 loop spans 15 amino acids. Germline trimming cut 6 bases from V and 3 bases from J; bases unmatched to any gene: 11. CDR3 loop: CASTPGQGVYYGYTF. CDR3 nucleotide sequence: TGCGCCAGCACGCCAGGGCAGGGGGTTTACTATGGCTACACCTTC.

This clone has just one count. This chain uses TRBV7-2 with TRBJ2-1, with TRBD2 matching 12 bases. Germline V gene lookup returns CDR1 SGHTA and CDR2 FQGNSA. This CDR3 is 17 amino acids long. The V segment lost 5 bases and the J segment 9 bases; nucleotides outside the gene matches: 14. DNA of the CDR3: TGTGCCAGCAGCGTAACGGCTAGCGGGGGGGCCCGCGGTGAGCAGTTCTTC. It is translated as CASSVTASGGARGEQFF. The full variable domain, in which reference TRBV7-2 and TRBJ2-1 provide the parts outside the CDR3, is GAGVSQSPSNKVTEKGKDVELRCDPISGHTALYWYRQSLGQGLEFLIYFQGNSAPDKSGLPSDRFSAERTGGSVSTLTIQRTQQEDSAVYLCASSVTASGGARGEQFFGPGTRLTVL.